The TCR beta chain under discussion was sequenced for a study of blood T cells in healthy people across ages. V was clipped by 7 bases and J by 0 bases; unmatched bases: 6. CDR3 length: 14 amino acids. The germline V gene encodes CDR1 LNHDA and CDR2 SQIVND (reference sequence). Combining a sample-barcoded 5' primer with a J-beta primer mix, a second PCR ran for roughly 7 to 11 cycles. Every sample produced at least 2.5 million CDR3-containing paired-end reads. From the 5' RACE reads, TCRdb called clonotypes with MiXCR, one entry per CDR3 protein. This table has 1.5 million to 1.9 million distinct CDR3 sequences, roughly 43% appearing once.

The source is a woman under 30 in good health. The source material was blood. The chain has TRBV19 and TRBJ2-7, with 7 bases that match TRBD2. CDR3 in amino acids: CASTAGAGSYEQYF. The CDR3 region has the DNA TGTGCCAGTACCGCGGGAGCCGGCTCCTACGAGCAGTACTTC.